A single sample gave rise to the 30 T cell receptor beta chains below, sequenced in a study of OX40 agonist ivuxolimab in advanced cancers. Sequenced by immunoSEQ multiplex PCR; TCRdb stores in-frame clones only, minus some. The data hold roughly 75,000 clones, with around 83% observed a single time. The sequences come from CD4+ or CD8+ T cells sorted from blood, collected in a trial of the OX40 agonist ivuxolimab. These receptors were collected from an adult with an advanced solid tumor such as melanoma, head and neck, liver or kidney cancer.

This chain uses TRBV6-5 with TRBJ2-7; 7 positions match TRBD1. The CDR3 extends over 12 amino acids. Germline V gives CDR1 MNHEY, CDR2 SVGAGI. V gave up 7 bases and J gave up 7 bases; unmatched junction bases: 7. In nucleotides, the CDR3 is TGTGCCAGCAAGTACAGGGGCTATGAGCAGTACTTC. This sequence encodes CASKYRGYEQYF.

This chain connects TRBV7-2 to TRBJ2-1, with TRBD1 matching over 7 bases. Germline trimming cut 5 bases from V and 9 bases from J; bases unmatched to any gene: 13. The CDR3 runs 15 residues. The germline V gene has CDR1 SGHTA and CDR2 FQGNSA. CDR3 loop: CASSPVSRGQGEQFF. The CDR3 nucleotides are TGTGCCAGCAGCCCCGTTTCAAGGGGGCAAGGTGAGCAGTTCTTC.

The chain joins TRBV5-4 to TRBJ2-7; D is tentatively TRBD1 or TRBD2 (5 bases each). Germline V gene lookup returns CDR1 SGHNT and CDR2 YYREEE (reference sequence). The CDR3 runs 16 residues. Trimming pared 0 bases from V and 1 base from J, leaving 14 bases between. The CDR3 here is CASSLAGAALSYEQYF. The CDR3 DNA sequence: TGTGCCAGCAGCTTGGCCGGGGCCGCACTTTCCTACGAGCAGTACTTC.

The gene calls are TRBV7-2 and TRBJ2-4; D perhaps matches TRBD2 (6 bases). Germline CDR1 is SGHTA and CDR2 is FQGNSA. CDR3 size: 12 residues. V lost 5 bases and J lost 15, with 17 bases in between. CDR3 sequence (DNA): TGTGCCAGCAGCGAAGCGGGTCTTGAGTCGTACTTC. Residues: CASSEAGLESYF.

The V gene is TRBV14, the J gene TRBJ2-1, with D perhaps assigned TRBD1 or TRBD2 (5 bases each). Germline V lookup: CDR1 SGHDN, CDR2 FVKESK. V gave up 0 bases and J gave up 4 bases, with 10 bases separating them. The length of the CDR3 is 15 residues. CDR3 sequence (DNA): TGTGCCAGCAGCCAAGATATTGGGGGTTACAATGAGCAGTTCTTC. This codes for CASSQDIGGYNEQFF. The full variable domain, its missing parts supplied by reference TRBV14 and TRBJ2-1, is EAGVTQFPSHSVIEKGQTVTLRCDPISGHDNLYWYRRVMGKEIKFLLHFVKESKQDESGMPNNRFLAERTGGTYSTLKVQPAELEDSGVYFCASSQDIGGYNEQFFGPGTRLTVL.

This clone was recorded only once. This chain joins TRBV7-6 and TRBJ2-7; TRBD1 or TRBD2 may be the D gene (5 bases each). CDR1 is SGHVS, CDR2 FNYEAQ, per germline. V was pared by 0 bases and J by 2 bases, with 11 bases between. CDR3 length: 15 residues. CDR3 bases: TGTGCCAGCAGCTTAGCCCGGGACGCCGCCTACGAGCAGTACTTC. This sequence encodes CASSLARDAAYEQYF. Full variable domain (rest looked up from reference TRBV7-6 and TRBJ2-7): GAGVSQSPRYKVTKRGQDVALRCDPISGHVSLYWYRQALGQGPEFLTYFNYEAQQDKSGLPNDRFSAERPEGSISTLTIQRTEQRDSAMYRCASSLARDAAYEQYFGPGTRLTVT.

V is TRBV7-8 and J is TRBJ2-3; weak D call: TRBD1 (5 bases). CDR3 length: 15 residues. CDR1 is SGHVS and CDR2 is FQNEAQ in the germline V gene. V was trimmed by 5 bases and J by 2 bases, leaving 14 bases between them. CDR3 sequence reads: CASSQGVQNTDTQYF. CDR3 bases: TGTGCCAGCAGCCAAGGGGTGCAAAACACAGATACGCAGTATTTT.

The chain joins TRBV7-8 to TRBJ2-2; D is perhaps TRBD1 (6 bases). The CDR3 is made up of 15 amino acids. Between the trimmed V and J ends, which lost 5 bases and 5 bases, there was a span of 15 bases. Germline V lookup: CDR1 SGHVS, CDR2 FQNEAQ. CDR3: CASSDGQGGTGELFF. CDR3 DNA: TGTGCCAGCAGCGACGGACAAGGGGGTACCGGGGAGCTGTTTTTT.

The V call is TRBV29-1, the J call TRBJ2-3; 10 nucleotides match TRBD1. The germline gives CDR1 SQVTM, CDR2 ANQGSEA. The J segment lost 2 bases and the V segment lost 2 bases, leaving 7 bases of the junction unmatched. This CDR3 comprises 16 residues. The CDR3 reads CSVESPGQGYTDTQYF. CDR3 DNA sequence: TGCAGCGTTGAATCTCCGGGACAGGGGTACACAGATACGCAGTATTTT.

This clone turned up a few times. The J gene is TRBJ2-4, the V gene TRBV5-1, with a possible D match to TRBD1 (7 bases). CDR3 length: 15 residues. Per the germline V gene, CDR1 is SGHRS and CDR2 is YFSETQ. Deletions cut 4 bases from V and 5 bases from J, with 16 bases between. The CDR3 bases are TGCGCCAGCAGCCAGGGGGGAACCTTCCAAAACATTCAGTACTTC. Its protein product is CASSQGGTFQNIQYF. The whole variable domain, remainder taken from reference TRBV5-1 and TRBJ2-4, is KAGVTQTPRYLIKTRGQQVTLSCSPISGHRSVSWYQQTPGQGLQFLFEYFSETQRNKGNFPGRFSGRQFSNSRSEMNVSTLELGDSALYLCASSQGGTFQNIQYFGAGTRLSVL.

The rearrangement joins TRBV6-4 to TRBJ2-1, with D possibly TRBD2 on 6 matching bases. The CDR3 has 14 amino acids. V gave up 6 bases and J gave up 4 bases, with 13 bases separating them. Per the germline V gene, CDR1 is MRHNA and CDR2 is SNTAGT. CDR3: CASRERLVYNEQFF. CDR3 coding DNA: TGTGCCAGCAGGGAGCGACTAGTGTACAATGAGCAGTTCTTC.

The table lists this clone with a few counts. This chain links TRBV9 with TRBJ2-2, with no clear D. From germline, CDR1 is SGDLS and CDR2 YYNGEE. V was pared by 2 bases and J by 0 bases, with 5 bases between. CDR3 length equals 14 residues. In DNA, the CDR3 is TGTGCCAGCAGCGTCCAGCCGAACACCGGGGAGCTGTTTTTT. Residues: CASSVQPNTGELFF.

The chain carries TRBV14 and TRBJ1-1; no reliable D call. The CDR3 length is 13 residues. The ends were cut back, 3 bases at V and 1 base at J, with 6 bases in the middle. Germline V gene data show CDR1 as SGHDN and CDR2 as FVKESK. The CDR3 here is CASSQGQNTEAFF. As DNA, the CDR3 is TGTGCCAGCAGCCAGGGTCAGAACACTGAAGCTTTCTTT.

This chain joins TRBV28 and TRBJ2-1; D is undetermined. V shed 4 bases and J shed 0 bases, with 1 base lying between them. This CDR3 has 12 residues. Germline V gives CDR1 MDHEN, CDR2 SYDVKM. The CDR3 spells CASSYSYNEQFF. Written as DNA, the CDR3 is TGTGCCAGCAGTTACTCCTACAATGAGCAGTTCTTC.

This clone is judged medium-sized (0.01 to 0.1%). This sample includes further DNA sequences coding for the same CDR3. The V gene is TRBV25-1, the J gene TRBJ2-1; D is perhaps TRBD2 (7 bases). This CDR3 has 13 residues. CDR1 is MGHDK, CDR2 SYGVNS, per germline. V was pared by 7 bases and J by 4 bases, with 11 bases between. The chain's CDR3 is CASKKGGYNEQFF. The CDR3 DNA is TGTGCCAGCAAAAAGGGGGGGTACAATGAGCAGTTCTTC.

As DNA, the CDR3 is TGTGCCAGCAGCCGCCTGACAGGGGTGGCTGAAGCTTTCTTT. Its protein product is CASSRLTGVAEAFF. This chain uses TRBV5-4 with TRBJ1-1; 8 positions match TRBD1. CDR1 and CDR2 from the germline V gene are SGHNT and YYREEE (reference sequence). Losses at the gene ends were 4 bases for V and 6 bases for J; bases not matched to a gene: 8. The CDR3 extends over 14 amino acids.

This chain links TRBV2 with TRBJ1-2; no firm D call. CDR3 length equals 12 residues. Germline-derived CDR1 and CDR2 are SNHLY and FYNNEI. V was pared by 1 base and J by 6 bases, with 6 bases between. DNA for the CDR3: TGTGCCAGCAGTGAAGAGAGGGATGGCTACACCTTC. Residues: CASSEERDGYTF.

The rearrangement joins TRBV9 to TRBJ1-2; 7 nucleotides align to TRBD1. The CDR3 runs 14 residues. J gave up 4 bases and V 1 base, and 4 bases lay outside the gene matches. Germline CDR1 and CDR2: SGDLS and YYNGEE. CDR3 in amino acids: CASSVQGQSYGYTF. CDR3 coding DNA: TGTGCCAGCAGCGTACAGGGACAGAGCTATGGCTACACCTTC.

The V and J genes are TRBV6-1 and TRBJ2-7, with D perhaps assigned TRBD1 or TRBD2 (6 bases each). The CDR3 covers 14 residues. The V and J ends lost 7 bases and 1 base respectively, with 14 bases between them. Looked up from germline, CDR1 is MNHNS and CDR2 is SASEGT. CDR3 bases: TGTGCCAGCATAGGGGGGAGAGGATCCTACGAGCAGTACTTC. This encodes CASIGGRGSYEQYF.

The chain couples TRBV11-3 to TRBJ2-5; 9 bases map to TRBD2. CDR1 and CDR2 (germline): SGHNT, YENEEA. V lost 5 bases and J lost 4; bases outside the gene matches: 5. The CDR3 covers 14 residues. Here the CDR3 reads CASSPHSGGETQYF. The CDR3 DNA reads as TGTGCCAGCAGCCCCCATAGCGGGGGAGAGACCCAGTACTTC.

The count of this clone is one. The rearrangement joins TRBV19 to TRBJ2-3; 13 positions agree with TRBD2. The length of the CDR3 is 21 residues. The germline gives CDR1 LNHDA, CDR2 SQIVND (reference sequence). V shed 9 bases and J 0 bases; nucleotides not matched to a gene: 21. CDR3 region: CARPTHSSTGTSGTSTDTQYF. The DNA of the CDR3 is TGTGCCAGGCCAACACACTCGTCTACCGGGACTAGCGGGACTAGCACAGATACGCAGTATTTT.

V and J are TRBV7-2 and TRBJ2-7, with 10 bases identical to TRBD2. V dropped 5 bases and J dropped 2; count of bases not matched to a gene: 3. This CDR3 has 14 amino acids. CDR1 is SGHTA and CDR2 is FQGNSA in the germline V gene. This CDR3 reads CASSPGLAAYEQYF. CDR3 bases: TGTGCCAGCAGCCCTGGACTAGCGGCCTACGAGCAGTACTTC.

The chain employs TRBV28 and TRBJ2-2, with D perhaps given as TRBD1 or TRBD2 (5 bases each). Germline CDR1 is MDHEN and CDR2 is SYDVKM. V was cut by 8 bases and J by 3 bases, with 7 bases left in between. CDR3 length: 12 residues. The CDR3 DNA is TGTGCCAGCGGGGGAGACACCGGGGAGCTGTTTTTT. Its protein product is CASGGDTGELFF.

V and J are TRBV11-2 and TRBJ2-7, with TRBD2 matching over 7 bases. Trimming at V came to 2 bases and at J to 4 bases, leaving 8 bases not matched to a gene. CDR1 is SGHAT, CDR2 FQNNGV, per germline. This CDR3 region has 15 residues. CDR3 bases: TGTGCCAGCAGCTTAAACGCGGGAGATCAGTACGAGCAGTACTTC. It is translated as CASSLNAGDQYEQYF.

This chain uses TRBV19 with TRBJ2-1, with D unclear. Germline values: CDR1 LNHDA, CDR2 SQIVND (reference sequence). The CDR3 extends over 16 amino acids. Trimming left V 9 bases short and J 0 bases short, with 18 bases between. DNA of the CDR3: TGTGCCAGCCCCCCAAGGCCTGGGGACTCCTACAATGAGCAGTTCTTC. This codes for CASPPRPGDSYNEQFF.

There are a few counts of this clone. This chain uses TRBV7-2 with TRBJ2-3, with 12 bases lining up with TRBD2. There are 15 residues in the CDR3. The ends lost 5 bases at V and 4 bases at J; junction bases unmatched: 4. Germline V gene data show CDR1 as SGHTA and CDR2 as FQGNSA. Written as DNA, the CDR3 is TGTGCCAGCAGCCCCCGACTAGCGGGGGCAGATACGCAGTATTTT. Translation gives CASSPRLAGADTQYF.

The V gene is TRBV7-2, the J gene TRBJ2-7; 9 bases fit TRBD2. V trimming: 5 bases; J trimming: 6 bases; junction bases outside the gene matches: 8. The CDR3 contains 14 residues. The germline gives CDR1 SGHTA, CDR2 FQGNSA. This CDR3 reads CASSARGTSSEQYF. The CDR3 DNA follows: TGTGCCAGCAGCGCCCGAGGGACTAGCTCCGAGCAGTACTTC.

This rearrangement joins TRBV10-3 to TRBJ2-1; D unclear. In germline, CDR1 is ENHRY, CDR2 SYGVKD. V gave up 4 bases and J gave up 5 bases, with 9 bases separating them. The CDR3 length is 13 residues. CDR3 nucleotide sequence: TGTGCCATCAGTGCTGACGGAGACAATGAGCAGTTCTTC. The encoded protein is CAISADGDNEQFF.

The chain links TRBV19 to TRBJ1-4, with D tentatively TRBD1 (6 bases). V was cut by 5 bases and J by 4 bases, with 11 bases left in between. The CDR3 loop spans 14 amino acids. CDR1 and CDR2 from the germline V gene are LNHDA and SQIVND (reference sequence). This CDR3 is CASSPNRVNEKLFF. CDR3 coding DNA: TGTGCCAGTAGTCCCAACAGGGTTAATGAAAAACTGTTTTTT.

The rearrangement uses TRBV6-1 and TRBJ1-2, with D possibly being TRBD1 (6 bases). V lost 5 bases to trimming and J lost 4 bases, with 20 bases between them. The CDR3 has 16 residues. Looked up from germline, CDR1 is MNHNS and CDR2 is SASEGT. In DNA form, the CDR3 reads TGTGCCAGCAGTAAAGATCTTGGCAGGGGCAGCTATGGCTACACCTTC. Residues: CASSKDLGRGSYGYTF.